The source of this TCR beta chain is a study of cytomegalovirus exposure and HLA in healthy donors. Donors showed nominal health when sampled, although they likely had unrecorded immune exposures. The germline V and J ends were trimmed by 4 bases and 8 bases, with 21 bases remaining between them. The CDR3 is 15 residues long. Germline CDR1 is SGDLS and CDR2 is YYNGEE. Whole-study findings and limits: Most subjects' HLA-A and HLA-B alleles were reportedly predicted from TCR beta sequences. Data from an earlier analysis indicated that most TCR beta V segments were productive either about 87% or about 30% of the time. Cytomegalovirus-associated status was assigned to fewer than 200 TCR beta chains.

With 60 Vbeta and 13 Jbeta primers, the PCR was carried out. The protocol was immunoSEQ multiplex PCR, while the TCRdb copy is restricted to in-frame clones and leaves out a portion. This sample has about 140,000 clones, with roughly 80% found just once. As concerns this clone: Its antigen remains unknown.

V usage is TRBV9 and J usage is TRBJ1-2, with no clear D. The sample was PBMCs. This clonotype originated in a man between 40 and 49 years old in good health and CMV-seropositive. The DNA for the CDR3 is TGTGCCAGCAGCCCCAAAAGCCGAGGAGGAGCGGGCTACACCTTC. This sequence encodes CASSPKSRGGAGYTF.